These 7 T cell receptor beta chains share one sample of origin, sequenced in a study of vaccination and CD4 T cells after COVID-19. Treatment defined: roughly 10-day PBMC culture with coronavirus spike peptide pools or control peptides (ViraFEST assay). The unexposed donor gave CD4+ T cells before the COVID-19 pandemic (2011-2018). An Oncomine TCR Beta short-read assay was used to sequence the DNA from cultured CD4+ T cells. Via MiXCR, TCRdb re-called the PCR reads, giving one row per CDR3 protein. Of some 8,900 distinct CDR3 sequences in the sample, under 60% were seen once. For these receptors, no antigen is known. Specimen: CD4+ T cells from blood, cultured in vitro. The receptors originated from a human donor in good health.

V and J are TRBV2 and TRBJ1-2; D call uncertain. The germline gives CDR1 SNHLY, CDR2 FYNNEI. V lost 7 bases, J lost 4 bases, and 10 bases lay in between. The CDR3 runs 12 residues. In DNA, the CDR3 is TGTGCCAGCACCAAGGGCGGCTATGGCTACACCTTC. As protein: CASTKGGYGYTF.

This clonotype was seen a few times. This chain connects TRBV20-1 to TRBJ1-5; D is perhaps TRBD1 (6 bases). Looked up from germline, CDR1 is DFQATT and CDR2 is SNEGSKA (reference sequence). V lost 5 bases and J 4 bases, leaving 12 bases between the germline ends. The CDR3 covers 13 residues. CDR3 DNA: TGCAGTGCTTCCACAGGGCCGAATCAGCCCCAGCATTTT. Protein sequence: CSASTGPNQPQHF.

This clonotype was seen a handful of times. V is TRBV6-2 or TRBV6-3 and J is TRBJ2-3; 7 bases are a match to TRBD2. From germline, CDR1 is MNHEY and CDR2 SVGEGT. CDR3 length equals 16 residues. V shed 0 bases, J shed 1 base, and the junction held 4 bases outside the gene matches. The CDR3 DNA sequence: TGTGCCAGCAGTTACTCGAGCCGGGGGGGCACAGATACGCAGTATTTT. This codes for CASSYSSRGGTDTQYF.

This chain connects TRBV6-5 to TRBJ2-1; 14 bases are a match to TRBD2. CDR1 is MNHEY, CDR2 SVGAGI, per germline. V dropped 4 bases and J dropped 5; count of bases not matched to a gene: 4. The length of the CDR3 is 16 residues. CDR3 coding DNA: TGTGCCAGCAGTTCTTGGACTAGCGGGGGGAACAATGAGCAGTTCTTC. It translates to CASSSWTSGGNNEQFF.

This clonotype was picked up a small number of times. The chain combines TRBV24-1 with TRBJ2-3; possible D gene TRBD2, 5 bases. Germline lookup yields CDR1 KGHDR and CDR2 SFDVKD. CDR3 length: 12 residues. V lost 10 bases to trimming and J lost 11 bases, with 18 bases between them. In DNA, the CDR3 is TGTGCCACATCAAAAAGCCGGGATCGGCAGTATTTT. Its protein product is CATSKSRDRQYF.

The chain recombines TRBV15 with TRBJ1-1, with D perhaps matching TRBD1 (5 bases). Trimming pared 2 bases from V and 5 bases from J, leaving 12 bases between. The CDR3 is made up of 14 amino acids. Germline V lookup: CDR1 LNHNV, CDR2 YYDKDF (reference sequence). CDR3 protein: CATSRLYEGTEAFF. The CDR3 nucleotides read TGTGCCACCAGCAGACTTTACGAGGGGACTGAAGCTTTCTTT.

The V and J genes are TRBV20-1 and TRBJ2-2; D unclear. The CDR3 spans 15 residues. Germline V lookup: CDR1 DFQATT, CDR2 SNEGSKA (reference sequence). V was pared by 3 bases and J by 0 bases, with 11 bases between. The CDR3 nucleotides are TGCAGTGCTAGGGTCGGACCTTCGAACACCGGGGAGCTGTTTTTT. Amino acid sequence: CSARVGPSNTGELFF.